Here is one T cell receptor (beta chain) with its context. The target antigen is unknown. Clones were read by immunoSEQ multiplex PCR, and TCRdb kept only the in-frame ones, dropping some. Here the sample spans some 130,000 clones, 70% to 90% being singletons. These data are taken from a study of T cell responses to AZD1222 COVID-19 vaccine. The study, taken as a whole, reports: Among those given AZD1222, only five or six were seropositive at baseline.

The germline gives CDR1 MNHEY, CDR2 SVGAGI. The CDR3 is 13 residues long. V lost 7 bases and J lost 9, with 16 bases in between. The clonotype was recovered from an adult in good health. The genes are TRBV6-5 and TRBJ2-4; maybe TRBD2 (7 bases). This material consisted of peripheral blood, taken on day 0 of AZD1222 vaccination. As DNA, the CDR3 is TGTGCCAGCACCCCGGGGGGAGGGGGCATTCAGTACTTC. Encoded protein: CASTPGGGGIQYF.